Listed here is a single T cell receptor beta chain. What it recognizes is unknown. These data belong to a study of molecular identifiers for immune sequencing clone quantification. Study findings and constraints: Spiked Jurkat TCR RNA equivalent to one cell was reportedly detectable in one million naive cells.

V was pared by 1 base and J by 1 base, with 16 bases between. The CDR3 contains 17 residues. Germline values: CDR1 MGHRA, CDR2 YSYEKL. TCRdb used MiXCR to reprocess the PCR reads, holding one entry per CDR3 protein. The sample has about 510,000 distinct CDR3 sequences, approximately 25% seen once. The clonotype originates from a human donor in good health. Some libraries in this study had Jurkat cell RNA spiked in. The rearrangement links TRBV4-1 to TRBJ1-1, with D maybe TRBD1 (6 bases). The source material was naive CD8+ T cells from blood, with Jurkat cell RNA spiked in. Regarding subset: FACS-sorted CD8+CD4-CCR7+CD45RA+ naive T cells. The CDR3 protein is CASSQVGVGAGNTEAFF. The CDR3 nucleotides are TGCGCCAGCAGCCAAGTTGGGGTGGGGGCGGGGAACACTGAAGCTTTCTTT.